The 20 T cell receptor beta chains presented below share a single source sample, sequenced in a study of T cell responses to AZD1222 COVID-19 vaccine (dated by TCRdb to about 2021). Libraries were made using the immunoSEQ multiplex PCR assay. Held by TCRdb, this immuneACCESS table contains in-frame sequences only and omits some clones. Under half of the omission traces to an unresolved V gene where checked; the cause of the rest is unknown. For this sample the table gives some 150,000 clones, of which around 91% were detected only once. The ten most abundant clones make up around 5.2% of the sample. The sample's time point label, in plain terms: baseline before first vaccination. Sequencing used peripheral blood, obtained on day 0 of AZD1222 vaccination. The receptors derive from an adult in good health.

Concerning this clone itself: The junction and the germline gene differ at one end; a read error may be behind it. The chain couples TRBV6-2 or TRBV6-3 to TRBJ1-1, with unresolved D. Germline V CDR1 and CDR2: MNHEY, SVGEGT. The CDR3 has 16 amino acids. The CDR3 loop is CASTPPTFNPNSEAFF. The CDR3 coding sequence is TGTGCCAGCACCCCTCCGACCTTTAACCCGAACTCTGAAGCTTTCTTT.

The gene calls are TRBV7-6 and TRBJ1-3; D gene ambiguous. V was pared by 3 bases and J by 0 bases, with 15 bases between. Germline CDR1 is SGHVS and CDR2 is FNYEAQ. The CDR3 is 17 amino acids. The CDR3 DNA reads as TGTGCCAGCAGCTTCTTTGTAGGAGGAAACTCTGGAAACACCATATATTTT. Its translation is CASSFFVGGNSGNTIYF.

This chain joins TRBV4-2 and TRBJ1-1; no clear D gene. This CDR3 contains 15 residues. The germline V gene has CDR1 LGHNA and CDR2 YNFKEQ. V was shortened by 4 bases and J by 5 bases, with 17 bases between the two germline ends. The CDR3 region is CASSRELFSVTEAFF. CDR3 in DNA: TGTGCCAGCAGCCGTGAGCTTTTTTCAGTAACTGAAGCTTTCTTT.

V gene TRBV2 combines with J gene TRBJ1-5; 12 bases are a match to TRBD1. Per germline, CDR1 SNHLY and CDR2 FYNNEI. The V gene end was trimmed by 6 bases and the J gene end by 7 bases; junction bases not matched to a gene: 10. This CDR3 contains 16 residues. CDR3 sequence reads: CASRPGQGASSQPQHF. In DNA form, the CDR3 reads TGTGCCAGCAGGCCGGGACAGGGGGCGAGTTCCCAGCCCCAGCATTTT.

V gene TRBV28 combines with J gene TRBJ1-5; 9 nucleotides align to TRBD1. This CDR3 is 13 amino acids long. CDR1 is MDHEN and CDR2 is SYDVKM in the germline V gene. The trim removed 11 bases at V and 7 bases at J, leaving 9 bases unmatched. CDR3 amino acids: CASERGQGQPQHF. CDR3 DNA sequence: TGTGCCTCGGAAAGGGGACAGGGCCAGCCCCAGCATTTT.

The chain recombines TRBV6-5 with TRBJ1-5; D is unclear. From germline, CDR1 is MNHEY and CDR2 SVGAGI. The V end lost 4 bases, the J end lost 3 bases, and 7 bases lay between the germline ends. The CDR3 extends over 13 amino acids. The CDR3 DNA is TGTGCCAGCAGTTCGGGATACAATCAGCCCCAGCATTTT. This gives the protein CASSSGYNQPQHF.

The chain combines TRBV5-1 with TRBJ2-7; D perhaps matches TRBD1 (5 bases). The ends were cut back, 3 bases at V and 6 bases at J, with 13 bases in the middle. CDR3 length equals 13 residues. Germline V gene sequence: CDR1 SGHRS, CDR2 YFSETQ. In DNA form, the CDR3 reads TGCGCCAGCAGCTCCGGACAAAGCCTCGAGCAGTACTTC. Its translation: CASSSGQSLEQYF.

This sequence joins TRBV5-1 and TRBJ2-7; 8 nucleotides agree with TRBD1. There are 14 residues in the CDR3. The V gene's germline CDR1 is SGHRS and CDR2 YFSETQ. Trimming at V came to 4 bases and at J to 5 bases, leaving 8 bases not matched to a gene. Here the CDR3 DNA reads TGCGCCAGCAGCCCGACAGGGGTGGAGAACGAGCAGTACTTC. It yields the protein CASSPTGVENEQYF. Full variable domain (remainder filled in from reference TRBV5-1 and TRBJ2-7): KAGVTQTPRYLIKTRGQQVTLSCSPISGHRSVSWYQQTPGQGLQFLFEYFSETQRNKGNFPGRFSGRQFSNSRSEMNVSTLELGDSALYLCASSPTGVENEQYFGPGTRLTVT.

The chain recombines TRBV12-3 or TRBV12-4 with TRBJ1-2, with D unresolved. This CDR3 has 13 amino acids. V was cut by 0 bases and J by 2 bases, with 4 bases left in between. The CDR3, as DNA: TGTGCCAGCAGTTTAGCTGAGAACTATGGCTACACCTTC. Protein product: CASSLAENYGYTF.

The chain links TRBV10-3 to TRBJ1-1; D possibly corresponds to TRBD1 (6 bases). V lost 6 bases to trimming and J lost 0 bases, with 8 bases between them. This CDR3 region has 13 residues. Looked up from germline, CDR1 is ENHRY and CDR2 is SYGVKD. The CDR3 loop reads CAIRQGLNTEAFF. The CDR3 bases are TGTGCCATCAGACAGGGTTTGAACACTGAAGCTTTCTTT.

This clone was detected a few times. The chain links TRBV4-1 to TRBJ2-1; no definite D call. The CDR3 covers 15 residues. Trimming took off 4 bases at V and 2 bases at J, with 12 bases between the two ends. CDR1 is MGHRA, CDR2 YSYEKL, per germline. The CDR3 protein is CASSLGPYTYNEQFF. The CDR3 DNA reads TGCGCCAGCAGCCTGGGCCCGTATACCTACAATGAGCAGTTCTTC.

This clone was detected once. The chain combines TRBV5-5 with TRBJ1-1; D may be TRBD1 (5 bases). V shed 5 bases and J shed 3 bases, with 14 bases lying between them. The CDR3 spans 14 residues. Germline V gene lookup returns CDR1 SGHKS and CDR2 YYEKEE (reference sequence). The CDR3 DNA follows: TGTGCCAGCAGATGGGGGTCGGTGGACACTGAAGCTTTCTTT. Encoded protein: CASRWGSVDTEAFF. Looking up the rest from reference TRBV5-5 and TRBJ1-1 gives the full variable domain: DAGVTQSPTHLIKTRGQQVTLRCSPISGHKSVSWYQQVLGQGPQFIFQYYEKEERGRGNFPDRFSARQFPNYSSELNVNALLLGDSALYLCASRWGSVDTEAFFGQGTRLTVV.

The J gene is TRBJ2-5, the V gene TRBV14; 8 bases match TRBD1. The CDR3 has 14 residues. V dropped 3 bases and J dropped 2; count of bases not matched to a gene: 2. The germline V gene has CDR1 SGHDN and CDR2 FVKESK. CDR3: CASSHTGGQETQYF. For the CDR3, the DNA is TGTGCCAGCAGCCACACAGGGGGGCAAGAGACCCAGTACTTC.

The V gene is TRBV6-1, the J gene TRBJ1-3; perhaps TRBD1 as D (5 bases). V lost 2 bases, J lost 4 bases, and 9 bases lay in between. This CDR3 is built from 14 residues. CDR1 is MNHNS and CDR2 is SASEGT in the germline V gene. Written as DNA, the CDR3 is TGTGCCAGCAGTGAACAGGGCTTCGGAAACACCATATATTTT. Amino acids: CASSEQGFGNTIYF.

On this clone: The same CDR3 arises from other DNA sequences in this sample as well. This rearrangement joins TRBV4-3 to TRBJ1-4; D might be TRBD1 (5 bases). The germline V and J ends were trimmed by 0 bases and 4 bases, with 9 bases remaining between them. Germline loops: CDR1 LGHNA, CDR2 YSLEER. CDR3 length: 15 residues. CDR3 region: CASSQDGTGNEKLFF. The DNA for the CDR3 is TGCGCCAGCAGCCAAGATGGGACGGGTAATGAAAAACTGTTTTTT.

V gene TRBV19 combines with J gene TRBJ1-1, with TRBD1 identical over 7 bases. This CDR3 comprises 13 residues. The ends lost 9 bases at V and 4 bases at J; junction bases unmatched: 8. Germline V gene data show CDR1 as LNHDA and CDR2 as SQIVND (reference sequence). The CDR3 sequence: CASDPGGATEAFF. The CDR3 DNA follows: TGTGCCAGCGACCCAGGGGGGGCCACTGAAGCTTTCTTT.

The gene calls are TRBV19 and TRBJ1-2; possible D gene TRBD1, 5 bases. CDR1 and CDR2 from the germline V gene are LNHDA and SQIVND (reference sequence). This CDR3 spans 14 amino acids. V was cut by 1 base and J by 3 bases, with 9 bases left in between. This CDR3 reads CASSIGQGHYGYTF. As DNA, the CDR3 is TGTGCCAGTAGTATAGGCCAGGGCCACTATGGCTACACCTTC.

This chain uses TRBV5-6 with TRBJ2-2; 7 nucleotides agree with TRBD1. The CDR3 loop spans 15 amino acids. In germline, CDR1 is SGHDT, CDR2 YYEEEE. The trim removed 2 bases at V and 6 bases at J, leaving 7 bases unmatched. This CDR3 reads CASSFGTVTAGELFF. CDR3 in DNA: TGTGCCAGCAGCTTTGGGACAGTAACAGCCGGGGAGCTGTTTTTT. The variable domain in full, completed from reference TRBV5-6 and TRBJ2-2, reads DAGVTQSPTHLIKTRGQQVTLRCSPKSGHDTVSWYQQALGQGPQFIFQYYEEEERQRGNFPDRFSGHQFPNYSSELNVNALLLGDSALYLCASSFGTVTAGELFFGEGSRLTVL.

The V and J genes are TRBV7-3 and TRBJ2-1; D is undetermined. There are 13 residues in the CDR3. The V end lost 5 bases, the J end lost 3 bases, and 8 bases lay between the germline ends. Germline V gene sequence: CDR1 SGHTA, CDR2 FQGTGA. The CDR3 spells CASSLSGYNEQFF. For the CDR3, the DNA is TGTGCCAGCAGCCTCAGTGGCTACAATGAGCAGTTCTTC.

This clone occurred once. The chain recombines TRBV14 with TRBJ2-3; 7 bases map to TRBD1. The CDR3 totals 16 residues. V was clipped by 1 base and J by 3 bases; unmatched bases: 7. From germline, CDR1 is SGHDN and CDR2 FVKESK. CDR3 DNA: TGTGCCAGCAGCCAAGGCGAGGGGGCTGGGACAGATACGCAGTATTTT. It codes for CASSQGEGAGTDTQYF.